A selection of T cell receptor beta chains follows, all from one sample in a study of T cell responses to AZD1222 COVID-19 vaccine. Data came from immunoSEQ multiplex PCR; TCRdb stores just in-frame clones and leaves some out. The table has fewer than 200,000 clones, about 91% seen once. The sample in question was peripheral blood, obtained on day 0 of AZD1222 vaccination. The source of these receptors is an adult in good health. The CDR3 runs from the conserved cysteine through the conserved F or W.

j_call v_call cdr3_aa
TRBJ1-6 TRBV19 CASTRTDYNSPLHF
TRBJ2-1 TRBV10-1 CASSERLLGEQFF
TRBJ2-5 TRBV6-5 CASRPDTSSGETQYF
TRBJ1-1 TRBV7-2 CASSPTGFMNTEAFF
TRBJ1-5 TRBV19 CASSTDRNQPQHF
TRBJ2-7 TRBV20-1 CSGAGPGEQYF
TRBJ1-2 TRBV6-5 CASSQGGASNYGYTF
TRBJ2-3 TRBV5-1 CASSPGRTSGVPDTQYF
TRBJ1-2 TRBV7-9 CASSSGSAYGYTF
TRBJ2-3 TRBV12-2 CASRLGLAGTDTQYF
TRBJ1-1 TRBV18 CASSPGTGNTEAFF
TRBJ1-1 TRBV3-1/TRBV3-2 CASSPTGWDTEAFF
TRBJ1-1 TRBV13 CASSLGPRGLGNTEAFF
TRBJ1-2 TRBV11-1 CASSLAGLSISGYTF
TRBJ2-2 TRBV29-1 CSVELGDSNTGELFF
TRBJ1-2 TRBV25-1 CASQEAGPGIGGYTF
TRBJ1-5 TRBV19 CAIGGPRGLSQPQHF
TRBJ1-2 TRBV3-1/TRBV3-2 CASSLPGDRSLYGYTF
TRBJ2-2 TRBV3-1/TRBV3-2 CASSSVSQNTGELFF
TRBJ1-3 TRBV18 CASSTITGSSGNTIYF
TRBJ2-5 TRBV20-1 CSASLGQVTQETQYF
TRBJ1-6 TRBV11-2 CASSLEPGGNSPLHF
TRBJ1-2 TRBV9 CASSGGSRDGYGYTF
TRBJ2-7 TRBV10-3 CAISVARQVAYEQYF
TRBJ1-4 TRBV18 CASSSLTGVREKLFF
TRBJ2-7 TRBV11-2 CASSRLAGAAYEQYF
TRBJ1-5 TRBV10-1 CATHGTGDLGLMDQPQHF
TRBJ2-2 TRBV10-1 CASSGGRQTGNTGELFF
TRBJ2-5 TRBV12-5 CASGLGQSRETQYF
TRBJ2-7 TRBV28 CASKRTGVYEQYF
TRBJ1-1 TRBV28 CASSLWEVANTEAFF
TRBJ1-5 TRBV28 CASSYPGQGALSNQPQHF
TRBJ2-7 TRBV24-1 CATSGDSYEQYF